The entry that follows covers one T cell receptor beta chain sequence. Its antigen is unknown. Here immunoSEQ multiplex PCR was the method, and the copy in TCRdb shows in-frame clones only, minus some. The sample carries more than 400,000 clones, 90% to 97% recorded once. The data stem from a study of shared clonotypes between healthy human individuals. Points from the study as a whole: Several donors had about 5% of their naive CD4 clonotypes in common.

Adult donors, all healthy and HIV-negative, had no recent acute infections or vaccinations. All of the donors resided in Nashville, Tennessee, and each was a Caucasian adult. The sequencing input was naive CD4+ T cells sorted from blood. Regarding subset: CD45RA+ positively selected. The sequence was collected from a woman in her 30s in good health.

Here the CDR3 reads CASSLALGGRNEQFF. The CDR3 bases are TGTGCCAGCAGCTTAGCGTTGGGCGGCAGGAATGAGCAGTTCTTC. J is TRBJ2-1 and V is TRBV11-1; the D is unclear. CDR3 length equals 15 residues. Per the germline V gene, CDR1 is SGHAT and CDR2 is FQDESV (reference sequence). Trimming cost V 0 bases and J 7 bases, with 13 bases left between them.